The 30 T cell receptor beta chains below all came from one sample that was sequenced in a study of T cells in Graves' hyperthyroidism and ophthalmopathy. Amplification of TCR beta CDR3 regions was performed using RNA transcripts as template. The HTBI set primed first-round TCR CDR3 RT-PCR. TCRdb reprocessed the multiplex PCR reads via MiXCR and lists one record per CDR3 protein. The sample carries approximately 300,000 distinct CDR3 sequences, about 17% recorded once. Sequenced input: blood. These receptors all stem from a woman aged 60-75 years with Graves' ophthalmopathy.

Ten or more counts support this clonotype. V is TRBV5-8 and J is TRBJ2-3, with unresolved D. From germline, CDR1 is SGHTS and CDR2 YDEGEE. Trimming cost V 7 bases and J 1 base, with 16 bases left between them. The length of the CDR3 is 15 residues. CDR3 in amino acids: CASDRLSWGTDTQYF. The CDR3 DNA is TGTGCCAGCGACCGACTCTCATGGGGCACAGATACGCAGTATTTT.

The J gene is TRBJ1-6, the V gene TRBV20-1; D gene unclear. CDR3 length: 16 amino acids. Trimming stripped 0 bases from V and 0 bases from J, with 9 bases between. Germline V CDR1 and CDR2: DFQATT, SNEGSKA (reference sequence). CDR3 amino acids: CSARDAGSSYNSPLHF. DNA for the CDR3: TGCAGTGCTAGAGATGCGGGAAGCTCCTATAATTCACCCCTCCACTTT.

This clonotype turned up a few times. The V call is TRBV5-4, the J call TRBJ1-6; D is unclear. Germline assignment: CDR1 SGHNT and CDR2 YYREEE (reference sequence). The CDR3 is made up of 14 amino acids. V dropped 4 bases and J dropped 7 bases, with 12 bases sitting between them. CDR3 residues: CASSPDTLNSPLHF. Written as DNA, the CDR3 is TGTGCCAGCAGCCCCGACACACTAAATTCACCCCTCCACTTT.

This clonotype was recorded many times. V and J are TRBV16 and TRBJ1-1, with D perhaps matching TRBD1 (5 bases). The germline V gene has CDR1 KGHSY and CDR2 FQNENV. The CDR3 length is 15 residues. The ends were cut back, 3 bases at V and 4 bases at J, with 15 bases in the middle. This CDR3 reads CASSQSGHRSTEAFF. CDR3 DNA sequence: TGTGCCAGCAGCCAGTCCGGACACCGGAGCACTGAAGCTTTCTTT.

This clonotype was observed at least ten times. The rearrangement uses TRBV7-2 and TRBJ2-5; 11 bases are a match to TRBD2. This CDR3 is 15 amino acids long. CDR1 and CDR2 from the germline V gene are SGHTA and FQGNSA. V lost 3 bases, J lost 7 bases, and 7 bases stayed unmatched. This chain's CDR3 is CASSLGTSGGGTQYF. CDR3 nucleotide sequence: TGTGCCAGCAGCTTGGGTACTAGCGGGGGAGGGACCCAGTACTTC.

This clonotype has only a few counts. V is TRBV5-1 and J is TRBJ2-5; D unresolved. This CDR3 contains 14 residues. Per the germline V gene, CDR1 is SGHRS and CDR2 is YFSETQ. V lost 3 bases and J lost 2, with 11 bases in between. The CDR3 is CASSSNDPQETQYF. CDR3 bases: TGCGCCAGCAGCTCTAACGACCCTCAAGAGACCCAGTACTTC.

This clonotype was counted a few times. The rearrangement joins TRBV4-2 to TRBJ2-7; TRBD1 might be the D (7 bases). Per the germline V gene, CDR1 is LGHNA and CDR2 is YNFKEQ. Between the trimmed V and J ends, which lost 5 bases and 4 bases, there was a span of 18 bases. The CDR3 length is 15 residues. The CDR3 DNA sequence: TGTGCCAGCAGCGAGAGGCAGGGGGGCGCGTACGAGCAGTACTTC. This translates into CASSERQGGAYEQYF.

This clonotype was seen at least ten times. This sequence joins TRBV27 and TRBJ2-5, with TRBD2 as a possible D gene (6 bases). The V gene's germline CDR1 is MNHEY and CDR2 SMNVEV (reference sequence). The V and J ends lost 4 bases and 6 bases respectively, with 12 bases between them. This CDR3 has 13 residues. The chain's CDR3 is CASSWRGDKTQYF. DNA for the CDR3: TGTGCCAGCAGTTGGAGGGGCGATAAGACCCAGTACTTC.

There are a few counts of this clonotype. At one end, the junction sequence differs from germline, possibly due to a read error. CDR3 protein: CANSDLRAYNEQFF. The CDR3 nucleotides read TGTGCCAACAGTGATTTGAGGGCGTACAATGAGCAGTTCTTC. The rearrangement links TRBV24-1 to TRBJ2-1; a possible D gene is TRBD2 (5 bases). This CDR3 has 14 residues. From germline, CDR1 is KGHDR and CDR2 SFDVKD.

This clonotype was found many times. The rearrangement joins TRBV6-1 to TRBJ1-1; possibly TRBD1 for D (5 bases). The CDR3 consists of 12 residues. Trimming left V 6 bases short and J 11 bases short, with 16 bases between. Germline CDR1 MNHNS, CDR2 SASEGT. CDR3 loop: CASSESGGKAFF. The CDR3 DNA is TGTGCCAGCAGCGAGAGTGGGGGGAAGGCTTTCTTT.

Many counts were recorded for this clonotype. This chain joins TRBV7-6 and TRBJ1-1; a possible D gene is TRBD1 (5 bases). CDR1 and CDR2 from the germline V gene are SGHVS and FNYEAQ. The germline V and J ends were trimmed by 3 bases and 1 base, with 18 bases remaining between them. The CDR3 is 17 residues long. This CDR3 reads CASSLDTRGGPNTEAFF. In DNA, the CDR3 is TGTGCCAGCAGCTTGGACACCCGGGGGGGACCGAACACTGAAGCTTTCTTT.

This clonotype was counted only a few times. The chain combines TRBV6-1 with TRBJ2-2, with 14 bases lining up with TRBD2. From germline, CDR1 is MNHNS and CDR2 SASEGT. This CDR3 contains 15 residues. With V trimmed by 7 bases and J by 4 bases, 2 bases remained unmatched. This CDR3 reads CASIGTSGSTGELFF. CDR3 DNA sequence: TGTGCCAGCATTGGGACTAGCGGGAGCACCGGGGAGCTGTTTTTT.

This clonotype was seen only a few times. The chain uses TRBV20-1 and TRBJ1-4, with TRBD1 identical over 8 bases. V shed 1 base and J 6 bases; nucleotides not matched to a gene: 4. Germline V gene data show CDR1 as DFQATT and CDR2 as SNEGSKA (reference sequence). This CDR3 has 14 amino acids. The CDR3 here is CSARVPQGDEKLFF. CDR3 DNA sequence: TGCAGTGCTAGAGTCCCACAGGGGGATGAAAAACTGTTTTTT.

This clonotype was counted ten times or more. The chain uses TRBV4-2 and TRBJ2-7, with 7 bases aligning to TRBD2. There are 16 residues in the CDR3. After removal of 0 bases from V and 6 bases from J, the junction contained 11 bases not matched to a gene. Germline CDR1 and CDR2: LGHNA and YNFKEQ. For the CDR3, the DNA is TGTGCCAGCAGCCAAGAGGGCGGGAGTAGTGTCCGCGAGCAGTACTTC. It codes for CASSQEGGSSVREQYF.

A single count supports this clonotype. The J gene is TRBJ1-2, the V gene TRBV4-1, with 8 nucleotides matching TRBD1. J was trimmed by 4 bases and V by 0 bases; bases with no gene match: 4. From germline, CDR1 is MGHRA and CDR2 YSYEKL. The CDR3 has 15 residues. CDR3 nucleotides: TGCGCCAGCAGCCAAGACGCAGGGGGCGGCTATGGCTACACCTTC. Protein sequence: CASSQDAGGGYGYTF.

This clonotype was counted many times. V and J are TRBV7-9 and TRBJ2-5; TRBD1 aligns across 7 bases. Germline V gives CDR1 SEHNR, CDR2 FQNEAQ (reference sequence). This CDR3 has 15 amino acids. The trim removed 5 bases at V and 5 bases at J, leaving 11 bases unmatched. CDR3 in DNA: TGTGCCAGCAGCCCCCCGGGACAGAGGAGGGAGACCCAGTACTTC. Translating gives CASSPPGQRRETQYF.

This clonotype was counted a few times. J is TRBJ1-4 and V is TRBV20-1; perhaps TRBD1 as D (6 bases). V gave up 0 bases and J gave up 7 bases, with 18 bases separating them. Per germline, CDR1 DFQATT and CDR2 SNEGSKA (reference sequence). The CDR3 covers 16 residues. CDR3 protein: CSAREGTNPRGEKLFF. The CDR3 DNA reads TGCAGTGCTAGAGAAGGGACTAACCCCAGGGGTGAAAAACTGTTTTTT.

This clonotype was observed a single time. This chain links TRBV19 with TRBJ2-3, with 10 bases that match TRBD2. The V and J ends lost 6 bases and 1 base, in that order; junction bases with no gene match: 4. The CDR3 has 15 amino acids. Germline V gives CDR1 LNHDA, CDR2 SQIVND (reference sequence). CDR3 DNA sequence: TGTGCCAGTAGACCGAGCGGGAGGGGCACAGATACGCAGTATTTT. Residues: CASRPSGRGTDTQYF.

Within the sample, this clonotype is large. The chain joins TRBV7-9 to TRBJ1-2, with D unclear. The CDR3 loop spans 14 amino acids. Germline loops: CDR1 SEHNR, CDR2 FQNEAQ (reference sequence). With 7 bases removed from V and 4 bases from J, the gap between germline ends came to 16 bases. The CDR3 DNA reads TGTGCCAGCACCCGCCTGGGCGAGGGCTATGGCTACACCTTC. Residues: CASTRLGEGYGYTF.

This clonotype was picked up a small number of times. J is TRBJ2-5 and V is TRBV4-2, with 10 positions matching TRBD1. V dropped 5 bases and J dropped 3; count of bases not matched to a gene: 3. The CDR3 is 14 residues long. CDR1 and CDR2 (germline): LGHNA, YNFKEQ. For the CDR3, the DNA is TGTGCCAGCAGCGAGGGACAGGGGAAAGAGACCCAGTACTTC. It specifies CASSEGQGKETQYF.

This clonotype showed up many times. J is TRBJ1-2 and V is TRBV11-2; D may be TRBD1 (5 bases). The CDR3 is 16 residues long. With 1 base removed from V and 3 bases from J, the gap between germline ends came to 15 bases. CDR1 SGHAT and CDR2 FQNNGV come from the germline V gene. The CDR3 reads CASSLGLGQGDYGYTF. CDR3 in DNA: TGTGCCAGCAGCTTAGGTTTGGGGCAGGGCGACTATGGCTACACCTTC. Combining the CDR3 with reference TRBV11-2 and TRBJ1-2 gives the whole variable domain EAGVAQSPRYKIIEKRQSVAFWCNPISGHATLYWYQQILGQGPKLLIQFQNNGVVDDSQLPKDRFSAERLKGVDSTLKIQPAKLEDSAVYLCASSLGLGQGDYGYTFGSGTRLTVV.

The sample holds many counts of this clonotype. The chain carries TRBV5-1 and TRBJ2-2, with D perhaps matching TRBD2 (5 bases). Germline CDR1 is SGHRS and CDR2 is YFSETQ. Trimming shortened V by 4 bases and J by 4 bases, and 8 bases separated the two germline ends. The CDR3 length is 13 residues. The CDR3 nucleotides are TGCGCCAGCAGCGCCGCGGGCACCGGGGAGCTGTTTTTT. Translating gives CASSAAGTGELFF.

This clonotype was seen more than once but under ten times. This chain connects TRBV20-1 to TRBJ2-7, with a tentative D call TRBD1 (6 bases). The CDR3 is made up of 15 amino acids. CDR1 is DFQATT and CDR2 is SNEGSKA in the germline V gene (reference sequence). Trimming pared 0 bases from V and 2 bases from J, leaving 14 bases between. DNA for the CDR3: TGCAGTGCTAGAGATCTGGACCCAGGGGCCTACGAGCAGTACTTC. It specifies CSARDLDPGAYEQYF.

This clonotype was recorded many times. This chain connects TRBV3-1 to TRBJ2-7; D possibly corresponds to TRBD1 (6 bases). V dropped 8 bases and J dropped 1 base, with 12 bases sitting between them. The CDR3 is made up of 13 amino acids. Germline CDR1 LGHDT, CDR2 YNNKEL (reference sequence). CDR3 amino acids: CASSRQGSYEQYF. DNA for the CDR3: TGTGCCAGCTCGCGGCAGGGGTCCTACGAGCAGTACTTC.

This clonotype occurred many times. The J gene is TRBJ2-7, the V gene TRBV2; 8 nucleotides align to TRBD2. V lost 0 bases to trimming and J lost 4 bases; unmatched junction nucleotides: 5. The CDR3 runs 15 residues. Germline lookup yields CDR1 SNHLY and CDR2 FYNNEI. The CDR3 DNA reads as TGTGCCAGCAGTGAAGCGCGGGGGGACATTTACGAGCAGTACTTC. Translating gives CASSEARGDIYEQYF.

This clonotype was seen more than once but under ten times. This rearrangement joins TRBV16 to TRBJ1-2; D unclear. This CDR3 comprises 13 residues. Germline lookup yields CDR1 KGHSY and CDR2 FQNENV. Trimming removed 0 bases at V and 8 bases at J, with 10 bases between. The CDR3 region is CASSQSGREGYTF. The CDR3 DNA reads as TGTGCCAGCAGCCAATCAGGAAGGGAAGGCTACACCTTC.

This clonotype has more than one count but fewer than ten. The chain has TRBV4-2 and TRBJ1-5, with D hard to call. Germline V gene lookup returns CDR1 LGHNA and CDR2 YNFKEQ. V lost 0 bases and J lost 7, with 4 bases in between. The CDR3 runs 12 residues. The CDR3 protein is CASSQEDQPQHF. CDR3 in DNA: TGTGCCAGCAGCCAAGAAGACCAGCCCCAGCATTTT.

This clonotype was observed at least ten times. The DNA for the CDR3 is TGTGCCAGCAGTTTATTAGGTCAGCCCCAGCATTTT. Protein sequence: CASSLLGQPQHF. The chain links TRBV27 to TRBJ1-5, with D hard to call. The V end was cut by 1 base, the J end by 6 bases, with 4 bases between. Per germline, CDR1 MNHEY and CDR2 SMNVEV (reference sequence). There are 12 residues in the CDR3.

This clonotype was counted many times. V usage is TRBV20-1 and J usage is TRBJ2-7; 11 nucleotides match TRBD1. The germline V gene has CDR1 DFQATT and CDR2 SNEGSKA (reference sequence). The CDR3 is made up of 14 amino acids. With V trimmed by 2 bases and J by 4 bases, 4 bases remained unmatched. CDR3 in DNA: TGCAGTGCTAGACGGACAGGGGGCAGGTACGAGCAGTACTTC. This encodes CSARRTGGRYEQYF.

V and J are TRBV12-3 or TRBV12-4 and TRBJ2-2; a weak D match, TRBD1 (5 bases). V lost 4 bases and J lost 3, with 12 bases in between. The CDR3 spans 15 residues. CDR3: CASSSDSPDTGELFF. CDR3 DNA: TGTGCCAGCAGTTCTGACAGCCCGGACACCGGGGAGCTGTTTTTT.